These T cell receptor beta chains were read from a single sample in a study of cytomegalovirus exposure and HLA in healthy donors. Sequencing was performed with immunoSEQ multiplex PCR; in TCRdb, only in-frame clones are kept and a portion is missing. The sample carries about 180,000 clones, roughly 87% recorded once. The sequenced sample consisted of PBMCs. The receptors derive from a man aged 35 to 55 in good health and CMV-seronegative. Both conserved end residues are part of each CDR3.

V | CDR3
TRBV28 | CASKVGRDFQETQYF
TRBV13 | CASRRELGPQHF
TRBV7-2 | CASSFGSAETQYF
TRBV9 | CASSVLYGGAPDTQYF
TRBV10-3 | CAISPGQVNEKLFF
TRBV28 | CATAGTGRETQYF
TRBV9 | CASSVVDSGANVLTF
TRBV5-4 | CASTPGGVGRNTEAFF
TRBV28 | CASKVRDREAYEQYF
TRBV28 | CASSLIPSYEQYF
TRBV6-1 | CASSKTGGFGNTIYF
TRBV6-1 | CASSELAGGLPNEQFF
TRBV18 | CASSPIGFSGANVLTF
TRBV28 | CASSLREAGGLIPISTDTQYF
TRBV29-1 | CSVDGGSSYNEQFF
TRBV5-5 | CASSFWLSNNYEQYF
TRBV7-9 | CASSLTGQANTGELFF
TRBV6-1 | CASTFPTPRGEKLFF
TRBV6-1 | CASSEGRSEAFF
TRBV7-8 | CASSGGVADTQYF
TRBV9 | CASSVGASGGYNEQFF
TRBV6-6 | CASNPERGSYEQFF
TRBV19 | CASSVEFNQPQHF
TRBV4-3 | CASSQDIQGQNTGELFF
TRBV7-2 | CASSLGTGFGGANVLTF
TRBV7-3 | CASSLDSYNEQFF
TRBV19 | CASSARTSQGAYEQYF
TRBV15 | CATSRRTGMNTEAFF
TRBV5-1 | CASSAHSGTGLNEQFF
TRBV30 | CAWSTGGEAGELFF
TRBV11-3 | CASSFRGGHNSPLHF
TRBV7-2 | CASSLGTFRSNYGYTF
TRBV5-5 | CASTTGSDRGVLGGYTF
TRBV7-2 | CASSPTPGQGSGSSTFF
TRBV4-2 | CASSQGTRKGEQYF
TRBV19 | CASRSREDGYTF
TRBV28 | CASTTPGTGVEKLFF
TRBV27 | CASSERLSGLAGGSTNTGELFF
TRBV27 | CASSLWGTGGANVLTF
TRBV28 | CASSPQTGHRTIYF
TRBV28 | CASSLGGSLYEQYF
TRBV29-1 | CSVQAGGGYEQYF